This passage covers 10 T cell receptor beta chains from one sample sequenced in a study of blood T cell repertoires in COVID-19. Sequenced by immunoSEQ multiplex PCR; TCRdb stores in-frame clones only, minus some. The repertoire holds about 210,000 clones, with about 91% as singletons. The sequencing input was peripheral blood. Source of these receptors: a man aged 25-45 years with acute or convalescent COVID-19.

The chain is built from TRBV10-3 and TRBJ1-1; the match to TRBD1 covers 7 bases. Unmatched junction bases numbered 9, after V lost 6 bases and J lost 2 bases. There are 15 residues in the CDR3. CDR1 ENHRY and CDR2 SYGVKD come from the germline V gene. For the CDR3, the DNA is TGTGCCATCAGACCCCTGGGACAGCCCAACACTGAAGCTTTCTTT. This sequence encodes CAIRPLGQPNTEAFF.

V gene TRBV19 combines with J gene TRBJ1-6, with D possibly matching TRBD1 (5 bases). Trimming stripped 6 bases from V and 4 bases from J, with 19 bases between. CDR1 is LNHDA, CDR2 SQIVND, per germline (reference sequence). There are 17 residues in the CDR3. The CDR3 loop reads CASRPVRQRQYNSPLHF. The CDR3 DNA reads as TGTGCCAGTAGGCCCGTACGACAGAGACAGTATAATTCACCCCTCCACTTT. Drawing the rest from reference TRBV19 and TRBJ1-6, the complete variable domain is DGGITQSPKYLFRKEGQNVTLSCEQNLNHDAMYWYRQDPGQGLRLIYYSQIVNDFQKGDIAEGYSVSREKKESFPLTVTSAQKNPTAFYLCASRPVRQRQYNSPLHFGNGTRLTVT.

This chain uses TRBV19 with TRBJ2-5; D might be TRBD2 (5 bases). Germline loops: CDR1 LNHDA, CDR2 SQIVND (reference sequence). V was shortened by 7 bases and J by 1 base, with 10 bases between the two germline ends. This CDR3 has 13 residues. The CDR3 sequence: CASKPAGQETQYF. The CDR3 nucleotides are TGTGCCAGTAAGCCCGCGGGCCAAGAGACCCAGTACTTC.

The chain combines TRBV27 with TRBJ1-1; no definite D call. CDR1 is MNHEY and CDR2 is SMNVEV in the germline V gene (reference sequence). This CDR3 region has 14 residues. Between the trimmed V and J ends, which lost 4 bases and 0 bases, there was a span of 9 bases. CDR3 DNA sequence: TGTGCCAGCAGTTCTATCGCCCTGAACACTGAAGCTTTCTTT. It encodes CASSSIALNTEAFF.

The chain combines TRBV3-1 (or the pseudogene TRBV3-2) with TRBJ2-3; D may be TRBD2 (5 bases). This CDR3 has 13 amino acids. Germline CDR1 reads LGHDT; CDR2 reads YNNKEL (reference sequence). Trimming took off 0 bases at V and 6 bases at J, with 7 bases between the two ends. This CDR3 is CASSQDRRDTQYF. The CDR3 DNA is TGTGCCAGCAGCCAAGATAGGAGGGATACGCAGTATTTT.

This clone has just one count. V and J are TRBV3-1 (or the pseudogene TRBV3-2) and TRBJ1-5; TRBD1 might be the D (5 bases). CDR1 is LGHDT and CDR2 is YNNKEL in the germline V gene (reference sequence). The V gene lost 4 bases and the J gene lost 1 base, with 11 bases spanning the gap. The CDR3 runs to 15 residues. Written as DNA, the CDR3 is TGTGCCAGCAGCCCTCAGGGCGTCAGCAATCAGCCCCAGCATTTT. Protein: CASSPQGVSNQPQHF.

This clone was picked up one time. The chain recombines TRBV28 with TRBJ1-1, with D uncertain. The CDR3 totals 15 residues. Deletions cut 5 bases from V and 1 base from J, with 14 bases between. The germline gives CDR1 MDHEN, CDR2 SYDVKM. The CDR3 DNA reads TGTGCCAGCAGTCTGGCCGGACTCGGGAACACTGAAGCTTTCTTT. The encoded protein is CASSLAGLGNTEAFF.

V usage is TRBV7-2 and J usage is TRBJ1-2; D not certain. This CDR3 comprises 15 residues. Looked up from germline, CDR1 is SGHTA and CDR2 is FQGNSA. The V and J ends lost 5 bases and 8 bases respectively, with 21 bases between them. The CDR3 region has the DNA TGTGCCAGCAGCCCCCGACGGGGAATAACTAGAGGCTACACCTTC. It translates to CASSPRRGITRGYTF.

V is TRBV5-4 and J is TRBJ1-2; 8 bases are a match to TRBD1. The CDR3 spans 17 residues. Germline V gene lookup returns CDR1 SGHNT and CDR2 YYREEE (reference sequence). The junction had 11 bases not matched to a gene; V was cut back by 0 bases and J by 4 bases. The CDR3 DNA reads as TGTGCCAGCAGCTTGGGTCAGGGGGCAACTGCTATCTATGGCTACACCTTC. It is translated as CASSLGQGATAIYGYTF.

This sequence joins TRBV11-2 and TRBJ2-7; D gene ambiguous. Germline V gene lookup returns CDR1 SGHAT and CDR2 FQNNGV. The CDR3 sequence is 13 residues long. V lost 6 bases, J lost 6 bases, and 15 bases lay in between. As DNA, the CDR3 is TGTGCCAGCAGTCCCCTGTCCGGTCTCGAGCAGTACTTC. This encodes CASSPLSGLEQYF.